A single sample gave rise to the 25 T cell receptor beta chains below, sequenced in a study of cytomegalovirus exposure and HLA in healthy donors. PCR amplification relied on 60 Vbeta primers (plus 13 Jbeta primers). Clones were read by immunoSEQ multiplex PCR, and TCRdb kept only the in-frame ones, dropping some. The sample lists approximately 150,000 clones, around 78% occurring once. Sequencing was performed on PBMCs. The receptor set was obtained from a woman aged 40 to 50 in good health and CMV-seronegative.

The J gene is TRBJ2-7, the V gene TRBV27; the D gene is possibly TRBD1 (5 bases). V was shortened by 2 bases and J by 5 bases, with 13 bases between the two germline ends. The CDR3 totals 14 residues. The germline V gene has CDR1 MNHEY and CDR2 SMNVEV (reference sequence). CDR3 residues: CASSLGGAGNEQYF. The CDR3 coding sequence is TGTGCCAGCAGTTTAGGTGGGGCAGGCAACGAGCAGTACTTC.

This clone was observed once. The chain couples TRBV5-1 to TRBJ2-1; TRBD1 matches 8 bases. The junction had 12 bases not matched to a gene; V was cut back by 4 bases and J by 9 bases. The CDR3 covers 15 residues. Germline V lookup: CDR1 SGHRS, CDR2 YFSETQ. The CDR3 loop is CASSLSGTGESEQFF. As DNA, the CDR3 is TGCGCCAGCAGCCTATCCGGGACAGGAGAGAGTGAGCAGTTCTTC.

This sequence joins TRBV2 and TRBJ2-3; D unresolved. This CDR3 spans 12 amino acids. V was cut by 6 bases and J by 6 bases, with 10 bases left in between. CDR1 SNHLY and CDR2 FYNNEI come from the germline V gene. The DNA for the CDR3 is TGTGCCAGCAGAGTTGGAGAGGATACGCAGTATTTT. This translates into CASRVGEDTQYF.

The chain is built from TRBV23-1 and TRBJ2-7, with D perhaps TRBD2 (6 bases). TRBV23-1 is classed as an ORF, of uncertain function. The ends were cut back, 3 bases at V and 3 bases at J, with 12 bases in the middle. This CDR3 has 14 amino acids. The CDR3 nucleotides read TGCGCCAGCAGTCACTCGGACTACCTCTACGAGCAGTACTTC. Protein product: CASSHSDYLYEQYF.

The chain combines TRBV11-2 with TRBJ1-2; 12 bases fit TRBD1. CDR3 length: 15 amino acids. Trimming took 2 bases from V and 8 from J; bases not matched to a gene: 6. The germline gives CDR1 SGHAT, CDR2 FQNNGV. CDR3 DNA sequence: TGTGCCAGCAGCTTAAGGGACAGGGGGCCGGGGGGCTACACCTTC. Residues: CASSLRDRGPGGYTF.

This clone was seen a single time. V gene TRBV11-2 combines with J gene TRBJ1-2; D is unresolved. The length of the CDR3 is 13 residues. Trimming removed 4 bases from V and 2 bases from J, with 8 bases in between. Germline V lookup: CDR1 SGHAT, CDR2 FQNNGV. The DNA for the CDR3 is TGTGCCAGCAGCTCCGAAAGCAACTATGGCTACACCTTC. It encodes CASSSESNYGYTF.

J is TRBJ2-1 and V is TRBV29-1, with D hard to call. The germline V gene encodes CDR1 SQVTM and CDR2 ANQGSEA. The V and J ends lost 3 bases and 5 bases respectively, with 5 bases between them. This CDR3 comprises 11 residues. The CDR3 spells CSVETDNEQFF. CDR3 nucleotides: TGCAGCGTTGAGACTGACAATGAGCAGTTCTTC.

Here the CDR3 DNA reads TGTGCCAGCAGCGTACGACAGGGCGGAGAAAAACTGTTTTTT. Translation: CASSVRQGGEKLFF. The rearrangement joins TRBV27 to TRBJ1-4; 7 bases align to TRBD1. Losses at the gene ends were 6 bases for V and 8 bases for J; bases not matched to a gene: 9. This CDR3 contains 14 residues. Per germline, CDR1 MNHEY and CDR2 SMNVEV (reference sequence).

In its sample, this clone was seen a few times. The rearrangement uses TRBV10-3 and TRBJ1-3; perhaps TRBD1 as D (6 bases). The CDR3 contains 15 residues. In germline, CDR1 is ENHRY, CDR2 SYGVKD. V was cut by 3 bases and J by 2 bases, with 11 bases left in between. CDR3 residues: CAISDRGGTGNTIYF. CDR3 coding DNA: TGTGCCATCAGTGACAGGGGTGGGACTGGAAACACCATATATTTT.

The chain has TRBV25-1 and TRBJ1-2, with TRBD1 matching over 12 bases. Per germline, CDR1 MGHDK and CDR2 SYGVNS. The V and J ends lost 5 bases and 8 bases, in that order; junction bases with no gene match: 9. The length of the CDR3 is 15 residues. The CDR3 loop reads CASSRDRGQVEGYTF. Here the CDR3 DNA reads TGTGCCAGCAGTAGGGACAGGGGGCAAGTGGAGGGCTACACCTTC.

The V gene is TRBV5-6, the J gene TRBJ1-1, with 7 bases that match TRBD1. This CDR3 has 14 amino acids. V trimming: 5 bases; J trimming: 6 bases; junction bases outside the gene matches: 10. From germline, CDR1 is SGHDT and CDR2 YYEEEE. In nucleotides, the CDR3 is TGTGCCAGCAGGCGACAGGGTTACGGCGCTGAAGCTTTCTTT. It specifies CASRRQGYGAEAFF.

DNA of the CDR3: TGTGCCAGCATTCCGGGACAGGGATTGCACTATGGCTACACCTTC. Encoded protein: CASIPGQGLHYGYTF. This chain links TRBV6-1 with TRBJ1-2; TRBD1 matches at 9 bases. CDR1 and CDR2 from the germline V gene are MNHNS and SASEGT. This CDR3 has 15 amino acids. Unmatched junction bases numbered 9, after V lost 7 bases and J lost 3 bases.

V usage is TRBV7-9 and J usage is TRBJ1-1, with 9 bases aligning to TRBD1. Losses at the gene ends were 2 bases for V and 11 bases for J; bases not matched to a gene: 12. The CDR3 loop spans 15 amino acids. The V gene's germline CDR1 is SEHNR and CDR2 FQNEAQ (reference sequence). In DNA, the CDR3 is TGTGCCAGCAGCTTACTGGGACAGGGAGGTGAGAAGGCTTTCTTT. Translation gives CASSLLGQGGEKAFF.

This clone was seen once. This chain joins TRBV5-1 and TRBJ2-7, with D uncertain. Germline V gene sequence: CDR1 SGHRS, CDR2 YFSETQ. The V and J ends lost 2 bases and 7 bases respectively, with 16 bases between them. The CDR3 length is 14 residues. The CDR3 sequence is CASSLEAWSGEQYF. For the CDR3, the DNA is TGCGCCAGCAGCTTAGAAGCGTGGTCCGGGGAGCAGTACTTC.

The genes are TRBV9 and TRBJ2-3; D ambiguous. CDR1 and CDR2 (germline): SGDLS, YYNGEE. CDR3 length equals 13 residues. The V gene lost 1 base and the J gene lost 0 bases, with 3 bases spanning the gap. The CDR3 nucleotides read TGTGCCAGCAGCGTAACTAGCACAGATACGCAGTATTTT. Translating gives CASSVTSTDTQYF.

The chain employs TRBV4-1 and TRBJ1-2, with TRBD1 identical over 8 bases. V lost 4 bases, J lost 7 bases, and 11 bases stayed unmatched. Germline CDR1 and CDR2: MGHRA and YSYEKL. The CDR3 extends over 15 amino acids. The CDR3 reads CASSLTPDRESGYTF. In DNA form, the CDR3 reads TGCGCCAGCAGCCTTACTCCGGACAGGGAGAGTGGCTACACCTTC.

CDR3 nucleotides: TGTGCCAGCTCGCCTTCCCCCCAGGGGGCAGGCGGCAATCAGCCCCAGCATTTT. It specifies CASSPSPQGAGGNQPQHF. The chain links TRBV18 to TRBJ1-5; 8 nucleotides align to TRBD1. Trimming cost V 6 bases and J 2 bases; bases outside gene matches: 15. Germline CDR1 is KGHSH and CDR2 is LQKENI. The CDR3 spans 18 residues.

This clone has just one count. The chain uses TRBV28 and TRBJ1-4, with 7 bases identical to TRBD1. This CDR3 is 14 amino acids long. The V and J ends lost 7 bases and 4 bases, in that order; junction bases with no gene match: 6. Germline CDR1 is MDHEN and CDR2 is SYDVKM. The CDR3 region is CASNSGQFNEKLFF. DNA for the CDR3: TGTGCCAGCAACTCGGGACAGTTTAATGAAAAACTGTTTTTT.

CDR3 coding DNA: TGTGCCAGCAGCCAGGGGTCAGGGGCCGGCAATCAGCCCCAGCATTTT. This gives the protein CASSQGSGAGNQPQHF. This chain links TRBV4-2 with TRBJ1-5; maybe TRBD1 (6 bases). The V and J ends lost 3 bases and 2 bases respectively, with 14 bases between them. The CDR3 is 16 amino acids. From germline, CDR1 is LGHNA and CDR2 YNFKEQ.

This clone has just one count. V usage is TRBV6-6 and J usage is TRBJ1-3; 9 bases are shared with TRBD1. The length of the CDR3 is 15 residues. V was clipped by 6 bases and J by 5 bases; unmatched bases: 8. The germline V gene encodes CDR1 MNHNY and CDR2 SVGAGI (reference sequence). This chain's CDR3 is CASRLQGAIRNTIYF. The CDR3, as DNA: TGTGCCAGCAGGCTACAGGGGGCCATTCGAAACACCATATATTTT.

The rearrangement uses TRBV9 and TRBJ2-1; 7 bases fit TRBD2. This CDR3 is 16 amino acids long. Germline assignment: CDR1 SGDLS and CDR2 YYNGEE. V shed 0 bases, J shed 5 bases, and the junction held 8 bases outside the gene matches. The CDR3 DNA sequence: TGTGCCAGCAGCGTAGTAGGCGGGAGTAAAAACAATGAGCAGTTCTTC. Translated: CASSVVGGSKNNEQFF.

Notes on this clone: Other DNA sequences in this sample translate to the same CDR3. The rearrangement uses TRBV28 and TRBJ1-4; TRBD1 agrees at 7 bases. CDR3 length equals 14 residues. The J segment lost 2 bases and the V segment lost 6 bases, leaving 3 bases of the junction unmatched. CDR1 is MDHEN, CDR2 SYDVKM, per germline. The CDR3 loop is CASRPGQTNEKLFF. CDR3 coding DNA: TGTGCCAGCAGGCCGGGACAGACTAATGAAAAACTGTTTTTT. Complete variable domain (other parts from reference TRBV28 and TRBJ1-4): DVKVTQSSRYLVKRTGEKVFLECVQDMDHENMFWYRQDPGLGLRLIYFSYDVKMKEKGDIPEGYSVSREKKERFSLILESASTNQTSMYLCASRPGQTNEKLFFGSGTQLSVL.

This chain connects TRBV28 to TRBJ2-1; D remains unclear. The CDR3 totals 11 residues. Germline values: CDR1 MDHEN, CDR2 SYDVKM. Trimming removed 3 bases at V and 10 bases at J, with 7 bases between. CDR3 amino acids: CASSFSGEQFF. The DNA for the CDR3 is TGTGCCAGCAGTTTCTCCGGGGAGCAGTTCTTC. Complete variable domain (other parts from reference TRBV28 and TRBJ2-1): DVKVTQSSRYLVKRTGEKVFLECVQDMDHENMFWYRQDPGLGLRLIYFSYDVKMKEKGDIPEGYSVSREKKERFSLILESASTNQTSMYLCASSFSGEQFFGPGTRLTVL.

The rearrangement uses TRBV6-5 and TRBJ1-2; D might be TRBD1 (5 bases). V dropped 3 bases and J dropped 8 bases, with 10 bases sitting between them. Germline V gives CDR1 MNHEY, CDR2 SVGAGI. The CDR3 consists of 12 residues. The CDR3 nucleotides are TGTGCCAGCAGTTATCACGGACACGGCTACACCTTC. Its protein product is CASSYHGHGYTF.

The V and J genes are TRBV7-2 and TRBJ2-5; D may be TRBD2 (6 bases). Germline V lookup: CDR1 SGHTA, CDR2 FQGNSA. The CDR3 is 15 amino acids. Trimming left V 5 bases short and J 2 bases short, with 15 bases between. CDR3 bases: TGTGCCAGCAGCCGCTCGGGTGGGACTCAAGAGACCCAGTACTTC. Its translation is CASSRSGGTQETQYF.